There are many counts of the clone carrying this T cell receptor beta chain. The data derive from a study of human T cells and chemical hapten exposure. During construction of the library, unique molecular identifiers were attached to individual cDNA molecules for quantitative, reproducible TCR counting. Each CDR3 protein gets one entry after TCRdb re-called the 5' RACE reads with MiXCR. The table shows about 140,000 distinct CDR3 sequences, with about 4.3% occurring only once. V gave up 0 bases and J gave up 7 bases, with 19 bases separating them. The germline V gene encodes CDR1 MNHEY and CDR2 SVGEGT. The CDR3 sequence is 18 residues long. The total RNA was obtained from whole blood that was not fractionated.

This rearrangement joins TRBV6-2 or TRBV6-3 to TRBJ1-6, with a weak D call TRBD1 (5 bases). The clonotype was recovered from a female donor in good health. In DNA, the CDR3 is TGTGCCAGCAGTTACTCTACGGTCCTTGGGGGATACAATTCACCCCTCCACTTT. It yields the protein CASSYSTVLGGYNSPLHF.